A single sample is the source of the 25 T cell receptor beta chains below, sequenced in a study of T cell responses to AZD1222 COVID-19 vaccine. Profiling relied on immunoSEQ multiplex PCR, and the TCRdb table lists in-frame clones only, not all of them. The table shows about 84,000 clones, with 80% to 90% occurring only once. The specimen comprised peripheral blood, sampled 28 days after the second AZD1222 dose. All receptors come from an adult who received the AZD1222 COVID-19 vaccine.

The rearrangement joins TRBV6-1 to TRBJ2-7; 7 positions match TRBD1. CDR1 MNHNS and CDR2 SASEGT come from the germline V gene. The length of the CDR3 is 15 residues. V shed 2 bases and J 3 bases; nucleotides not matched to a gene: 7. The CDR3 loop reads CASSESPGGNYEQYF. The CDR3 region has the DNA TGTGCCAGCAGTGAATCCCCAGGGGGTAACTACGAGCAGTACTTC.

This chain joins TRBV6-5 and TRBJ1-5; TRBD1 might be the D (6 bases). This CDR3 is built from 14 residues. Trimming left V 7 bases short and J 7 bases short, with 17 bases between. Germline lookup yields CDR1 MNHEY and CDR2 SVGAGI. DNA of the CDR3: TGTGCCAGCACTCTATGGGGGGGCGGACAGCCCCAGCATTTT. Amino acid sequence: CASTLWGGGQPQHF.

This chain links TRBV14 with TRBJ1-4, with D unclear. V lost 2 bases and J lost 0, with 7 bases in between. The CDR3 has 15 residues. CDR1 and CDR2 (germline): SGHDN, FVKESK. CDR3 in DNA: TGTGCCAGCAGCCAACCTACCGCAACTAATGAAAAACTGTTTTTT. It encodes CASSQPTATNEKLFF.

The chain links TRBV12-5 to TRBJ1-3; 8 nucleotides align to TRBD1. The CDR3 loop spans 18 amino acids. Trimming at V came to 3 bases and at J to 2 bases, leaving 12 bases not matched to a gene. Germline V gene data show CDR1 as LGHNT and CDR2 as FRNRAP. CDR3 loop: CASGFRTGTYAAGNTIYF. The DNA of the CDR3 is TGTGCTAGTGGTTTCCGGACAGGGACATACGCGGCTGGAAACACCATATATTTT.

This chain connects TRBV5-1 to TRBJ2-1; 13 bases agree with TRBD2. The CDR3 extends over 18 amino acids. Germline V CDR1 and CDR2: SGHRS, YFSETQ. With V trimmed by 0 bases and J by 7 bases, 10 bases remained unmatched. The CDR3: CASSLGTSGGSAWNEQFF. CDR3 sequence (DNA): TGCGCCAGCAGCTTGGGGACTAGCGGGGGCTCCGCGTGGAATGAGCAGTTCTTC.

The V call is TRBV27, the J call TRBJ2-1; a possible D gene is TRBD2 (6 bases). CDR1 MNHEY and CDR2 SMNVEV come from the germline V gene (reference sequence). The V and J ends lost 7 bases and 1 base respectively, with 14 bases between them. The CDR3 has 15 amino acids. Here the CDR3 reads CASNLVGGSYNEQFF. Written as DNA, the CDR3 is TGTGCCAGCAATCTTGTCGGGGGTTCCTACAATGAGCAGTTCTTC.

V and J are TRBV6-5 and TRBJ1-2; D call uncertain. Trimming took 6 bases from V and 8 from J, leaving 10 bases between them. Germline V gene sequence: CDR1 MNHEY, CDR2 SVGAGI. CDR3 length equals 11 residues. CDR3 amino acids: CASSHSGGYTF. Here the CDR3 DNA reads TGTGCCAGCAGCCACAGCGGAGGCTACACCTTC.

The chain links TRBV30 to TRBJ1-2; D unclear. The CDR3 runs to 12 residues. Germline V gene data show CDR1 as GTSNPN and CDR2 as SVGIG (reference sequence). Trimming took off 4 bases at V and 0 bases at J, with 6 bases between the two ends. The CDR3 coding sequence is TGTGCCTGGATAAGGGCTAACTATGGCTACACCTTC. Translation: CAWIRANYGYTF.

The rearrangement joins TRBV15 to TRBJ2-4; D is unclear. Trimming took 0 bases from V and 5 from J, leaving 11 bases between them. Per the germline V gene, CDR1 is LNHNV and CDR2 is YYDKDF (reference sequence). The CDR3 consists of 15 residues. CDR3 loop: CATSRDLGRQNIQYF. The CDR3 coding sequence is TGTGCCACCAGCAGAGACCTCGGAAGACAAAACATTCAGTACTTC.

The chain couples TRBV19 to TRBJ1-1; D is unresolved. V lost 6 bases and J lost 5, with 7 bases in between. The V gene's germline CDR1 is LNHDA and CDR2 SQIVND (reference sequence). The CDR3 totals 11 residues. Here the CDR3 DNA reads TGTGCCAGTAGAAAAGGGACTGAAGCTTTCTTT. It encodes CASRKGTEAFF. Filled out from reference TRBV19 and TRBJ1-1, the complete variable domain reads DGGITQSPKYLFRKEGQNVTLSCEQNLNHDAMYWYRQDPGQGLRLIYYSQIVNDFQKGDIAEGYSVSREKKESFPLTVTSAQKNPTAFYLCASRKGTEAFFGQGTRLTVV.

The V and J genes are TRBV12-5 and TRBJ1-5; TRBD1 agrees at 7 bases. J lost 0 bases, V lost 7 bases, and 18 bases had no gene match. Per germline, CDR1 LGHNT and CDR2 FRNRAP. The length of the CDR3 is 19 residues. The chain's CDR3 is CASADPFGGTENSNQPQHF. The CDR3 DNA reads TGTGCTAGTGCCGACCCCTTCGGTGGGACAGAGAATAGCAATCAGCCCCAGCATTTT.

CDR3 loop: CASRTRDGDCGYTF. CDR3 coding DNA: TGTGCCAGCAGAACCCGGGACGGGGACTGTGGCTACACCTTC. The chain combines TRBV6-7 with TRBJ1-2, with D possibly matching TRBD1 (5 bases). TRBV6-7 is placed among ORFs of uncertain function. The germline V and J ends were trimmed by 6 bases and 7 bases, with 18 bases remaining between them. The length of the CDR3 is 14 residues.

This chain joins TRBV5-1 and TRBJ2-5, with TRBD2 matching 9 bases. Trimming at V came to 2 bases and at J to 1 base, leaving 0 bases not matched to a gene. The CDR3 contains 14 residues. The V gene's germline CDR1 is SGHRS and CDR2 YFSETQ. In DNA form, the CDR3 reads TGCGCCAGCAGCTTTAGCGGGGGCCAAGAGACCCAGTACTTC. Protein: CASSFSGGQETQYF.

This sequence joins TRBV7-2 and TRBJ2-7, with D perhaps TRBD1 or TRBD2 (6 bases each). This CDR3 spans 15 amino acids. Germline CDR1 SGHTA, CDR2 FQGNSA. Between the trimmed V and J ends, which lost 1 base and 6 bases, there was a span of 16 bases. The CDR3 DNA is TGTGCCAGCAGCTTAGAGGAGACGGGGGCCCTCGAGCAGTACTTC. Translated, it gives CASSLEETGALEQYF.

The genes are TRBV7-9 and TRBJ2-5; D may be TRBD1 (7 bases). This CDR3 spans 13 amino acids. The germline CDR1 and CDR2 sequences are SEHNR and FQNEAQ (reference sequence). V was pared by 4 bases and J by 7 bases, with 13 bases between. CDR3 bases: TGTGCCAGCAGCTCCGGACAGGAGGGGACCCAGTACTTC. Its protein product is CASSSGQEGTQYF.

This rearrangement joins TRBV3-1 (or the pseudogene TRBV3-2) to TRBJ2-2; D is perhaps TRBD2 (5 bases). This CDR3 region has 16 residues. From germline, CDR1 is LGHDT and CDR2 YNNKEL (reference sequence). The V end was cut by 1 base, the J end by 5 bases, with 14 bases between. CDR3 residues: CASSQGSGSMTGELFF. The CDR3, as DNA: TGTGCCAGCAGCCAAGGTAGTGGGAGCATGACCGGGGAGCTGTTTTTT.

The chain is built from TRBV11-3 and TRBJ1-1; the D is unclear. V was cut by 4 bases and J by 12 bases, with 18 bases left in between. Germline values: CDR1 SGHNT, CDR2 YENEEA. The CDR3 extends over 13 amino acids. In DNA form, the CDR3 reads TGTGCCAGCAGCTCTCTACCCCGCACGGGTCCTTTCTTT. Its protein product is CASSSLPRTGPFF.

This clone was observed once. The J gene is TRBJ2-1, the V gene TRBV4-3; 7 positions match TRBD2. The CDR3 totals 17 residues. From germline, CDR1 is LGHNA and CDR2 YSLEER. After removal of 5 bases from V and 4 bases from J, the junction contained 14 bases not matched to a gene. CDR3 in DNA: TGCGCCAGCAGCACCTCACTGGGTCGGGGGGTTTACAATGAGCAGTTCTTC. Its translation is CASSTSLGRGVYNEQFF.

The chain has TRBV19 and TRBJ1-4; D call uncertain. The germline gives CDR1 LNHDA, CDR2 SQIVND (reference sequence). The V and J ends lost 9 bases and 5 bases respectively, with 19 bases between them. There are 15 residues in the CDR3. CDR3 residues: CASRRIGPDNEKLFF. The CDR3 nucleotides are TGTGCCAGCCGACGGATCGGACCGGACAATGAAAAACTGTTTTTT.

The chain has TRBV19 and TRBJ1-2; D unresolved. CDR3 size: 17 residues. Trimming pared 3 bases from V and 7 bases from J, leaving 24 bases between. The germline V gene has CDR1 LNHDA and CDR2 SQIVND (reference sequence). This chain's CDR3 is CASSMGSAGLRTSGYTF. In nucleotides, the CDR3 is TGTGCCAGTAGTATGGGATCAGCCGGCCTCCGGACGTCTGGCTACACCTTC.

The chain couples TRBV23-1 to TRBJ2-7; D remains ambiguous. TRBV23-1 is noted as an ORF with a role that remains uncertain. The CDR3 sequence is 8 residues long. The CDR3 loop is CVSYEQYV. CDR3 nucleotides: TGCGTGTCCTACGAGCAGTACGTC.

The J gene is TRBJ1-5, the V gene TRBV7-8; a possible D gene is TRBD1 (5 bases). The germline V and J ends were trimmed by 5 bases and 4 bases, with 18 bases remaining between them. CDR1 SGHVS and CDR2 FQNEAQ come from the germline V gene. There are 16 residues in the CDR3. The CDR3 loop reads CASSAAGRTLNQPQHF. The CDR3 region has the DNA TGTGCCAGCAGCGCGGCAGGGCGGACCTTGAATCAGCCCCAGCATTTT.

The rearrangement uses TRBV10-2 and TRBJ2-7; possibly TRBD1 for D (6 bases). In germline, CDR1 is WSHSY, CDR2 SAAADI. The CDR3 length is 15 residues. V lost 5 bases and J 4 bases, leaving 18 bases between the germline ends. The CDR3 loop is CASSIGGAQRYEQYV. Written as DNA, the CDR3 is TGCGCCAGCAGTATAGGGGGAGCTCAGAGGTACGAGCAGTACGTC.

V usage is TRBV29-1 and J usage is TRBJ1-5; maybe TRBD1 (6 bases). CDR3 length equals 18 residues. The V and J ends lost 2 bases and 5 bases respectively, with 25 bases between them. Germline V gene lookup returns CDR1 SQVTM and CDR2 ANQGSEA. The CDR3 DNA reads as TGCAGCGTTGAAATAAATACAGGGTGGGGTCCGGATCATCAGCCCCAGCATTTT. Residues: CSVEINTGWGPDHQPQHF. Looking up the rest from reference TRBV29-1 and TRBJ1-5 gives the full variable domain: SAVISQKPSRDICQRGTSLTIQCQVDSQVTMMFWYRQQPGQSLTLIATANQGSEATYESGFVIDKFPISRPNLTFSTLTVSNMSPEDSSIYLCSVEINTGWGPDHQPQHFGDGTRLSIL.

This chain links TRBV24-1 with TRBJ2-1; tentative D call: TRBD1 (6 bases). Germline CDR1 reads KGHDR; CDR2 reads SFDVKD. The CDR3 has 14 residues. V dropped 3 bases and J dropped 9 bases, with 14 bases sitting between them. The CDR3: CATSDPGAGSEQFF. In DNA, the CDR3 is TGTGCCACCAGTGATCCAGGGGCCGGGTCTGAGCAGTTCTTC.